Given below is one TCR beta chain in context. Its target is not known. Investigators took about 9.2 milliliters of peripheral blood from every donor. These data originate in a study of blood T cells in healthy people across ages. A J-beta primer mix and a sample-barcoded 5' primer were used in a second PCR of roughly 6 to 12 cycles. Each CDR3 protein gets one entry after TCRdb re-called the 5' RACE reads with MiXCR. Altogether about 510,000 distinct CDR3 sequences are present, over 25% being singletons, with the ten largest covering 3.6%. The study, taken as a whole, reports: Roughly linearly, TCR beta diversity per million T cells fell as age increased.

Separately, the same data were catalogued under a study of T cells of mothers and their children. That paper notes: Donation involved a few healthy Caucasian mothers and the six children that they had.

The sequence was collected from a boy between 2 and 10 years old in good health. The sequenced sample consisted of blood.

The CDR3 reads CSVDRRGRNEQFF. The CDR3, as DNA: TGCAGCGTTGATCGGAGGGGGAGAAATGAGCAGTTCTTC. The rearrangement links TRBV29-1 to TRBJ2-1; the D gene could be TRBD1 or TRBD2 (6 bases each). The CDR3 totals 13 residues. In germline, CDR1 is SQVTM, CDR2 ANQGSEA. V was trimmed by 3 bases and J by 7 bases, leaving 13 bases between them.